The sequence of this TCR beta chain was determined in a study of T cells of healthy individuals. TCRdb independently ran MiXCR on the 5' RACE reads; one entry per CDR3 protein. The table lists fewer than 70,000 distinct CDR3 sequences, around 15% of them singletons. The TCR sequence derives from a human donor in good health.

The CDR3 DNA sequence: TGTGCCAGCAGTTACCCGAGGGCCTTAGAGACCCAGTACTTC. Protein: CASSYPRALETQYF. The chain uses TRBV12-3 or TRBV12-4 and TRBJ2-5; TRBD2 is a possible D gene (5 bases). V lost 4 bases to trimming and J lost 4 bases, with 13 bases between them. The CDR3 runs 14 residues.